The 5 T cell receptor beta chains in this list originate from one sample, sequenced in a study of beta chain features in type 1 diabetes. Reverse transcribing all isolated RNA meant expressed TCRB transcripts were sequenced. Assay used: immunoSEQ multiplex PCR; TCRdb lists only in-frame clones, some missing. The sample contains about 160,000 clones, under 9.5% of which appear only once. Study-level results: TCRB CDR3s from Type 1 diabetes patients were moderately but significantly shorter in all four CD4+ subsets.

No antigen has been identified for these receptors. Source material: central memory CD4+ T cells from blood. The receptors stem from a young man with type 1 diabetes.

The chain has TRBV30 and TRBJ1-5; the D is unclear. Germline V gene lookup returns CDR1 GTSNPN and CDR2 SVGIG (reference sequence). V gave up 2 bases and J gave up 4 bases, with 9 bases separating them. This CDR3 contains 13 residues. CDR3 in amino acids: CAWSIRENQPQHF. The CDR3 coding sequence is TGTGCCTGGAGTATACGGGAGAATCAGCCCCAGCATTTT. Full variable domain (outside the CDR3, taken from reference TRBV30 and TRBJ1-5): SQTIHQWPATLVQPVGSPLSLECTVEGTSNPNLYWYRQAAGRGLQLLFYSVGIGQISSEVPQNLSASRPQDRQFILSSKKLLLSDSGFYLCAWSIRENQPQHFGDGTRLSIL.

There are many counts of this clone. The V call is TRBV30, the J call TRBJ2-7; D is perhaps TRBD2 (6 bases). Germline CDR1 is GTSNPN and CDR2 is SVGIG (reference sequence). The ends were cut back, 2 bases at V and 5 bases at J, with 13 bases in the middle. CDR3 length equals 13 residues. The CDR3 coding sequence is TGTGCCTGGAGTCTTAGGAGGAGGGACGAGCAGTACTTC. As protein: CAWSLRRRDEQYF.

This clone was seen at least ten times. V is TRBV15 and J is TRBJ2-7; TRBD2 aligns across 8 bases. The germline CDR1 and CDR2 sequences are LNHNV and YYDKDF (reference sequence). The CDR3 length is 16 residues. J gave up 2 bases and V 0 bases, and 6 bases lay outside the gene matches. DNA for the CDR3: TGTGCCACCAGCAGAGATACAAGCGGGGGAACCTACGAGCAGTACTTC. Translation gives CATSRDTSGGTYEQYF.

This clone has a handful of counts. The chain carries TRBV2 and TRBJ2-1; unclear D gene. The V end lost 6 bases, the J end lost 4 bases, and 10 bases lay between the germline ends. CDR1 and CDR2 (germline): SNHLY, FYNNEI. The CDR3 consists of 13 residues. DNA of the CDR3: TGTGCCAGCAGAGACTCAACTTACAATGAGCAGTTCTTC. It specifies CASRDSTYNEQFF.

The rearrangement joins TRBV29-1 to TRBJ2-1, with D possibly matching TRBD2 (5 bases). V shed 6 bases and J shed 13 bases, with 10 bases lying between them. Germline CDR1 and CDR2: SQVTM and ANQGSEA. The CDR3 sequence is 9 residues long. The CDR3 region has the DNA TGCAGCGTAGTACTAGAACAGTTCTTC. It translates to CSVVLEQFF.